Listed below are T cell receptor beta chains from one sample, sequenced in a study of control samples from healthy donors and cancer patients. The assay was immunoSEQ multiplex PCR, and TCRdb's table has in-frame clones only and misses some. The data hold over 60,000 clones, with 85% observed a single time. Specimen: blood. Receptor source: a man aged 40-49 years in good health. The CDR3 runs from the conserved cysteine through the conserved F or W. The D gene is left open where the match is weak. Size tells how often a clone was seen (once, few, many) or the class of an expanded clone, and some rows leave it out.

d_call	v_call	clone_size	j_call	cdr3_nt	cdr3_aa
TRBD1	TRBV7-2	.	TRBJ1-5	TGTGCCAGCAGCCCTGGACAGGCGCTAGGGCAGCCCCAGCATTTT	CASSPGQALGQPQHF
TRBD1	TRBV6-5	.	TRBJ1-5	TGTGCCATCGCGGACAGGGTCAATCAGCCCCAGCATTTT	CAIADRVNQPQHF
.	TRBV7-8	once	TRBJ2-1	TGTGCCAGCAGCTCAACAGGGGCAAGGGGAGGTCAGGTCTTC	CASSSTGARGGQVF
.	TRBV25-1	.	TRBJ2-1	TGTGCCAGCAGTGAGGGGGTTAATGAGCAGTTCTTC	CASSEGVNEQFF
.	TRBV7-6	.	TRBJ1-3	TGTGCCAGCAGCTTAAGTACTCCCTCTGGAAACACCATATATTTT	CASSLSTPSGNTIYF
TRBD1	TRBV5-5	.	TRBJ2-2	TGTGCCAGCAGCTTGGATCTCCGGGACAGGGGGACCGGGGAGCTGTTTTTT	CASSLDLRDRGTGELFF
TRBD1	TRBV19	.	TRBJ2-1	TGTGCCAGTAGCTTACAGGGGAGCAATGAGCAGTTCTTC	CASSLQGSNEQFF
TRBD2	TRBV7-6	once	TRBJ2-7	TGTGCCAGCAGCACTGGGGCCGGGGGGATTCGTGTTTACGAGCAGTACTTC	CASSTGAGGIRVYEQYF
TRBD2	TRBV6-5	.	TRBJ2-3	TGTGCCAGCAGACTAGCGGGGGGGCTGAAAGATACGCAGTATTTT	CASRLAGGLKDTQYF
.	TRBV15	.	TRBJ2-5	TGTGCCACCAGCAGAACGGGAGCGTCGGGAGAGACCCAGTACTTC	CATSRTGASGETQYF
.	TRBV18	.	TRBJ1-1	TGTGCCAGCTCATTATACAGGGAGGTGAACACTGAAGCTTTCTTT	CASSLYREVNTEAFF
TRBD2	TRBV30	.	TRBJ2-1	TGTGCCTGGGGGCGGGAGGCCTACAATGAGCAGTTCTTC	CAWGREAYNEQFF
.	TRBV29-1	once	TRBJ1-1	TGCAGCGCCCTCAGGGGGAACACTGAAGCTTTCTTT	CSALRGNTEAFF
.	TRBV12-3/TRBV12-4	.	TRBJ1-2	TGTGCCAGCAGATTAGGATCTAACTATGGCTACACCTTC	CASRLGSNYGYTF
.	TRBV4-3	.	TRBJ1-4	TGCGCCAGCAGCCGTGAAACCACACGGCCTAATGAAAAACTGTTTTTT	CASSRETTRPNEKLFF
.	TRBV30	.	TRBJ1-2	TGTGCCTGGACGGGACATCGTGACTATGGCTACACCTTC	CAWTGHRDYGYTF
.	TRBV19	.	TRBJ2-7	TGTGCCAGTAGCCCCTCGGGAGGCCAGGGGTACGAGCAGTACTTC	CASSPSGGQGYEQYF
TRBD1	TRBV5-1	.	TRBJ1-2	TGCGCCAGCAGCTGGACAGGGGGCTATGGCTACACCTTC	CASSWTGGYGYTF
.	TRBV21-1	.	TRBJ1-1	TGTGCCAGCAGCAAAGAGGCAGGCGGTATGAACACTGAAGCTTTCTTT	CASSKEAGGMNTEAFF
TRBD1	TRBV6-4	.	TRBJ2-2	TGTGCCAGCCAGACAGGGACGGACACCGGGGAGCTGTTTTTT	CASQTGTDTGELFF
TRBD2	TRBV14	.	TRBJ2-1	TGTGCCAGCAGCCAAGAATTAGCGGGAGTGGGTGAGCAGTTCTTC	CASSQELAGVGEQFF
.	TRBV29-1	.	TRBJ1-1	TGCAGCGTTGCCCCAACTGGAGGCACTGAAGCTTTCTTT	CSVAPTGGTEAFF
.	TRBV4-3	.	TRBJ1-5	TGCGCCAGCAGCTGGGCGTCTAGCAATCAGCCCCAGCATTTT	CASSWASSNQPQHF
.	TRBV5-1	.	TRBJ2-3	TGCGCCAGCAGCTTGGCGGGCACAGATACGCAGTATTTT	CASSLAGTDTQYF
.	TRBV19	.	TRBJ1-2	TGTGCCAGTACTCCCCGGGACGACTATGGCTACACCTTC	CASTPRDDYGYTF
.	TRBV4-3	.	TRBJ1-5	TGCGCCAGCAGCCAAGCATCCGGCCGAGCCCAGCATTTT	CASSQASGRAQHF
.	TRBV11-3	.	TRBJ2-1	TGTGCCAGCAGCTTACATCGCTTAAATGAGCAGTTCTTC	CASSLHRLNEQFF
.	TRBV7-2	few	TRBJ1-2	TGTGCCAGCAGCTTCCTAAGGGGTAACTATGGCTACACCTTC	CASSFLRGNYGYTF
.	TRBV30	.	TRBJ1-6	TGTGCCTGGAGTGATAAGGGTTCACCCCTCCACTTT	CAWSDKGSPLHF
.	TRBV11-2	.	TRBJ2-3	TGTGCCAGCAGCTCTGGGTATACGCAGTATTTT	CASSSGYTQYF
.	TRBV28	.	TRBJ2-2	TGTGCCAGCAGTTTTAGGGGCAGGGGCCCCGGGGAGCTGTTTTTT	CASSFRGRGPGELFF
.	TRBV27	.	TRBJ1-4	TGTGCCAGCAGTTCCTTTAATGAAAAACTGTTTTTT	CASSSFNEKLFF
.	TRBV11-2	once	TRBJ1-3	TGTGCCAGCAGCTTAGAGACACCTGGAAACACCATATATTTT	CASSLETPGNTIYF
TRBD2	TRBV7-6	.	TRBJ2-3	TGTGCCAGCAGCTTAGCGGGAGTAAGGACTAGCGTTCCAGATACGCAGTATTTT	CASSLAGVRTSVPDTQYF
.	TRBV10-3	.	TRBJ1-4	TGTGCCATCAGCCGAATCGGTAATGAAAAACTGTTTTTT	CAISRIGNEKLFF
.	TRBV19	once	TRBJ2-1	TGTGCCAGTACCTCTGGGACTTCCCGGTTCTTC	CASTSGTSRFF
.	TRBV11-2	.	TRBJ1-4	TGTGCCAGCAGCTACGGGAGGTTAGACGAAAAACTGTTTTTT	CASSYGRLDEKLFF
.	TRBV27	.	TRBJ1-2	TGTGCCAGCAGTTTATCGTTCCCCAATGTACCATATGGCTACACCTTC	CASSLSFPNVPYGYTF
.	TRBV7-3	few	TRBJ2-2	TGTGCCAGCAGCTTAGGGCTAGGGGAGGCCGGGGAGCTGTTTTTT	CASSLGLGEAGELFF
.	TRBV11-2	.	TRBJ2-6	TGTGCCAGCAGCTTAGGGACCAGTACCCCCTCTGGGGCCAACGTCCTGACTTTC	CASSLGTSTPSGANVLTF
.	TRBV19	.	TRBJ2-7	TGTGCCAGTAGTATGGGACGAAAAGGGGAGCAGTACTTC	CASSMGRKGEQYF
.	TRBV11-2	.	TRBJ2-2	TGTGCCAGTACCAACTCTAGAAGCCGGGCCGGGGAGCTGTTTTTT	CASTNSRSRAGELFF
.	TRBV18	few	TRBJ2-2	TGTGCCAGCTCACCACCGTCGGGGTGGAGGTCCGGGGAGCTGTTTTTT	CASSPPSGWRSGELFF
.	TRBV19	.	TRBJ1-4	TGTGCCAGTAGTATGGACGGAGGACTTGGAGAAAAACTGTTTTTT	CASSMDGGLGEKLFF
.	TRBV5-6	.	TRBJ1-2	TGTGCCAGCAGCTTGGCCGGGTCATGGGGCTACACCTTC	CASSLAGSWGYTF
TRBD2	TRBV2	.	TRBJ2-1	TGTGCCAGCAATAAGCGGGAGGCCTACAATGAGCAGTTCTTC	CASNKREAYNEQFF